The source of this T cell receptor (beta chain) is a study of patients and donors after allogeneic stem cell transplantation. The CDR3 loop spans 15 amino acids. Germline-derived CDR1 and CDR2 are MDHEN and SYDVKM. Regarding this clonotype: A junction end diverges from the germline sequence, so it may reflect a read error.

TCRdb reprocessed the RT-PCR reads with MiXCR, giving one entry per CDR3 protein. The sample has some 150,000 distinct CDR3 sequences, about two fifths seen once. The sequenced sample was blood, either unsorted or a sorted T cell fraction (not recorded which). The source is a human donor who was either an allogeneic HSCT recipient or a stem cell or donor lymphocyte infusion donor (not recorded which). It is not recorded whose cells these are; they may come from a transplant donor. The V and J genes are TRBV28 and TRBJ1-2; 8 bases fit TRBD1. The CDR3 sequence is CASSPSDRANYAYTF. The CDR3 DNA is TGTGCCAGCAGCCCTTCGGACAGGGCCAACTATGCCTACACCTTC.